The present T cell receptor (beta chain) was sequenced within a study of cytomegalovirus exposure and HLA in healthy donors. The overall study: There were roughly 110 million unique TCR beta sequences, drawn from about 180 million T cells, in an earlier analysis.

The PCR employed 60 Vbeta primers together with 13 Jbeta primers. Clones were read by immunoSEQ multiplex PCR, and TCRdb kept only the in-frame ones, dropping some. The sample carries about 140,000 clones, around 65% recorded once. V was pared by 7 bases and J by 8 bases, with 12 bases between. The CDR3 contains 13 residues. Germline V gene data show CDR1 as LNHDA and CDR2 as SQIVND (reference sequence). This clone was detected only a few times. The antigen remains unidentified. The study's findings and limits: When a later analysis was performed, an Asian-associated ancestry cluster reportedly had fewer N-insertions than the approximately 600-donor mean. Researchers counted 180 or so TCR beta chains as cytomegalovirus-associated.

Sequencing was done on a sample of PBMCs. The sequence was collected from an older woman in good health and CMV-seronegative. The chain couples TRBV19 to TRBJ1-6; D gene uncertain. The DNA for the CDR3 is TGTGCCAGTACCCTAACCTCGGATTCACCCCTCCACTTT. Protein product: CASTLTSDSPLHF. The full variable domain, rest sourced from reference TRBV19 and TRBJ1-6, is DGGITQSPKYLFRKEGQNVTLSCEQNLNHDAMYWYRQDPGQGLRLIYYSQIVNDFQKGDIAEGYSVSREKKESFPLTVTSAQKNPTAFYLCASTLTSDSPLHFGNGTRLTVT.